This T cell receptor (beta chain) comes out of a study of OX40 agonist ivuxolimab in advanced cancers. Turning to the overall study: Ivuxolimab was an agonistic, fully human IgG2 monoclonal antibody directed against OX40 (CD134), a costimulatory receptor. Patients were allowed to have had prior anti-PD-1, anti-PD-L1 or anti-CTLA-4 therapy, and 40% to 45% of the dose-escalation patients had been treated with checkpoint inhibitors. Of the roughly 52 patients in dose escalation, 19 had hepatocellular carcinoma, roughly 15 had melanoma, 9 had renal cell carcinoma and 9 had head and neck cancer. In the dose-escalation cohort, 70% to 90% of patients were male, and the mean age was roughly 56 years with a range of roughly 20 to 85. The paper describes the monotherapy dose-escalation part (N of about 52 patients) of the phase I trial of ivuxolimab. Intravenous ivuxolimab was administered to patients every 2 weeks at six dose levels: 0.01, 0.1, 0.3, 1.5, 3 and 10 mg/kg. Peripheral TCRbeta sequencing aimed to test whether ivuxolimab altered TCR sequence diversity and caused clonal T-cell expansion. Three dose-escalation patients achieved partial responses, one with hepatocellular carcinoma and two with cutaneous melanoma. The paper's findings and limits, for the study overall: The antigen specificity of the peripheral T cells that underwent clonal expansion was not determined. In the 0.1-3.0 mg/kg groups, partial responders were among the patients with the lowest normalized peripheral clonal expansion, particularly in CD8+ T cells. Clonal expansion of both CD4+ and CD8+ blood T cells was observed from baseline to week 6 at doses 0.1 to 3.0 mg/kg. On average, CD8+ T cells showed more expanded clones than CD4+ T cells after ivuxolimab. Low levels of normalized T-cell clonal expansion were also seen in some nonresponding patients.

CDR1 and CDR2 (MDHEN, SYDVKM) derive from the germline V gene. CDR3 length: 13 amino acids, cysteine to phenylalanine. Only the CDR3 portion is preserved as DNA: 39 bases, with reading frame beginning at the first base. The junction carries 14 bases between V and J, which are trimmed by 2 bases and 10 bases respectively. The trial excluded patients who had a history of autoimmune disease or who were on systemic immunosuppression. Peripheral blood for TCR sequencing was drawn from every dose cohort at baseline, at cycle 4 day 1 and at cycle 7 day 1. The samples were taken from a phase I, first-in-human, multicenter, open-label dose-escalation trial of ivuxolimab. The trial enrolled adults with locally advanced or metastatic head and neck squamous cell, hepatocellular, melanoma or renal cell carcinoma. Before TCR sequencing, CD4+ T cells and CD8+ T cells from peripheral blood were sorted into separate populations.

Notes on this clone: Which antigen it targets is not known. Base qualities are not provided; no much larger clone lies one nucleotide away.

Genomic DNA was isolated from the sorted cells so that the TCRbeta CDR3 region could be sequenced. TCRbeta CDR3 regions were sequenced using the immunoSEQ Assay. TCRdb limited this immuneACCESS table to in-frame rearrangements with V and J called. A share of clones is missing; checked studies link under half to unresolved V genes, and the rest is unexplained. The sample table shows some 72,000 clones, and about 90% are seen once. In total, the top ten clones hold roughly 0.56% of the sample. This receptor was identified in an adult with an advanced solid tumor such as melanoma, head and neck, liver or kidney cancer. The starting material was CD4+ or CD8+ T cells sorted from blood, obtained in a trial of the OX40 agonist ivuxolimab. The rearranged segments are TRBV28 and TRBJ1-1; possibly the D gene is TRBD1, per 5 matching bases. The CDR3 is CASSLGGSQGAFF. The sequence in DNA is TGTGCCAGCAGTTTAGGGGGGTCCCAAGGAGCTTTCTTT.